Listed below are T cell receptor beta chains from one sample, sequenced in a study of T cell responses to AZD1222 COVID-19 vaccine. TCRdb's table, derived via immunoSEQ multiplex PCR, lists solely in-frame clones and lacks some. Among 56,000 or so clones listed, around 85% were seen once. This material consisted of peripheral blood, taken on day 0 of AZD1222 vaccination. These receptors originate from an adult in good health. The CDR3 runs from the conserved cysteine through the conserved F or W. Each record gives: V gene, J gene, clone size, D gene, CDR3 DNA, CDR3 protein. The D gene is left open where the match is weak. The size entry is marked missing in some rows and otherwise reads once, few, many or a size class.

TRBV9	TRBJ2-5	NA	NA	TGTGCCAGCAGCCCCGACGAACAAGAGACCCAGTACTTC	CASSPDEQETQYF
TRBV9	TRBJ2-2	NA	NA	TGTGCCAGCAGCGTAGACCTACTGAACACCGGGGAGCTGTTTTTT	CASSVDLLNTGELFF
TRBV4-1	TRBJ1-2	NA	TRBD1	TGCGCCAGCAGCCAGGGGGGACAGGAAGAGTATGGCTACACCTTC	CASSQGGQEEYGYTF
TRBV19	TRBJ2-2	NA	NA	TGTGCCGTAGGGGCGAACACCGGGGAGCTGTTTTTT	CAVGANTGELFF
TRBV6-2/TRBV6-3	TRBJ2-2	NA	NA	TGTGCCAGCAGTTACTGTACGGTAAGTAGCGGCGGGGAGCTGTTTTTT	CASSYCTVSSGGELFF
TRBV19	TRBJ1-2	NA	NA	TGTGCCAGTAGTATGGGTCGGCAGACGAACACCTTC	CASSMGRQTNTF
TRBV5-4	TRBJ2-1	NA	NA	TGTGCCAGCAGCGACGGACCCCGGAATGAGCAGTTCTTC	CASSDGPRNEQFF
TRBV13	TRBJ1-2	NA	NA	TGTGCCAGCAGCACCCCACCTCGACGGGGGGATGGCTACACCTTC	CASSTPPRRGDGYTF
TRBV27	TRBJ1-4	NA	NA	TGTGCCAGCAGTCCTGTCTCAACGTTGCATGAAAAACTGTTTTTT	CASSPVSTLHEKLFF
TRBV28	TRBJ2-1	NA	TRBD2	TGTGCCAGCAGCTTGCTCGGGACTAGAGACAATGAGCAGTTCTTC	CASSLLGTRDNEQFF
TRBV5-4	TRBJ2-3	NA	NA	TGTGCCAGCAGCTTGGGGCCATACACAGATACGCAGTATTTT	CASSLGPYTDTQYF
TRBV13	TRBJ1-1	NA	TRBD1	TGTGCCAGCAGCATAAGGGACAGACTGAACACTGAAGCTTTCTTT	CASSIRDRLNTEAFF
TRBV2	TRBJ1-6	once	NA	TGTGCCAGCAAGGCCGCCACGGGCAGCACAAATTCACCCCTCCACTTT	CASKAATGSTNSPLHF
TRBV5-5	TRBJ2-7	once	TRBD2	TGTGCCAGCAGCTTGGGTCTGGGGGGGAGCTCCTACGAGCAGTACTTC	CASSLGLGGSSYEQYF
TRBV7-9	TRBJ2-6	NA	NA	TGTGCCAGCAGCCTACGACAGTTCTCTGGGGCCAACGTCCTGACTTTC	CASSLRQFSGANVLTF
TRBV6-5	TRBJ2-7	NA	TRBD2	TGTGCCAGCAGGGGGGGGTACTCCTACGAGCAGTACTTC	CASRGGYSYEQYF
TRBV5-1	TRBJ1-2	NA	NA	TGCGCCAGCACGTTACAGGGATCCTATGGCTACACCTTC	CASTLQGSYGYTF
TRBV6-6	TRBJ1-2	few	TRBD1	TGTGCCAGCAGTTACTCGTCGGAGGGGGCGGGAGGCTACACCTTC	CASSYSSEGAGGYTF
TRBV6-1	TRBJ1-5	once	NA	TGTGCCAGCAGTGAAATGCGGGGCAAGGGCAATCAGCCCCAGCATTTT	CASSEMRGKGNQPQHF
TRBV6-5	TRBJ1-3	NA	TRBD1	TGTGCCAGCAGCGATGGGACAGGTACTGGAAACACCATATATTTT	CASSDGTGTGNTIYF
TRBV11-2	TRBJ2-7	NA	TRBD1	TGTGCCAGCAGCTTAAATCCGGGACAGGGGTTCGAGCAGTACTTC	CASSLNPGQGFEQYF
TRBV6-5	TRBJ2-7	NA	TRBD1	TGTGCCAGCAGTTACTCGACAGGGGGGAACTCCTACGAGCAGTACTTC	CASSYSTGGNSYEQYF
TRBV28	TRBJ1-3	NA	NA	TGTGCCAGCAGTTCTTTAGGAAACACCATATATTTT	CASSSLGNTIYF
TRBV2	TRBJ2-7	NA	NA	TGTGCCAGCAGTGATGTGGGCGGGGTCGAGCAGTACTTC	CASSDVGGVEQYF
TRBV5-4	TRBJ2-7	NA	NA	TGTGCCAGCAGCTTGGTAGGGAGGAGGGCCTACGAGCAGTACTTC	CASSLVGRRAYEQYF
TRBV2	TRBJ2-3	NA	TRBD1	TGTGCCAGCAGTGCTTTAGGACAGGGGGCAACAGATACGCAGTATTTT	CASSALGQGATDTQYF
TRBV7-7	TRBJ2-3	once	TRBD1	TGTGCTAGCAGCTTAGGACAGGGGCACACAGATACGCAGTATTTT	CASSLGQGHTDTQYF
TRBV5-1	TRBJ1-1	NA	NA	TGCGCCAGCAGCTTAGGGCATCCCGGCACTGAAGCTTTCTTT	CASSLGHPGTEAFF
TRBV6-1	TRBJ1-4	NA	TRBD1	TGTGCCAGCAGTGAGACAGGGGGCCTTAATGAAAAACTGTTTTTT	CASSETGGLNEKLFF
TRBV9	TRBJ2-1	NA	NA	TGTGCCAGCAGCCCACCCGTGGGACTACAGGGAAGGGGCAATGAGCAGTTCTTC	CASSPPVGLQGRGNEQFF
TRBV9	TRBJ2-1	NA	TRBD1	TGTGCCAGCGGACCCCCTGACAGGGGTGTGCAGTTCTTC	CASGPPDRGVQFF
TRBV5-8	TRBJ2-5	NA	NA	TGTGCCAGCATCCATATAGGGGGGCTCCAAGAGACCCAGTACTTC	CASIHIGGLQETQYF
TRBV11-2	TRBJ1-2	NA	TRBD1	TGTGCCAGCAGCCTCCTATCGGGACAGGACTATGGCTACACCTTC	CASSLLSGQDYGYTF